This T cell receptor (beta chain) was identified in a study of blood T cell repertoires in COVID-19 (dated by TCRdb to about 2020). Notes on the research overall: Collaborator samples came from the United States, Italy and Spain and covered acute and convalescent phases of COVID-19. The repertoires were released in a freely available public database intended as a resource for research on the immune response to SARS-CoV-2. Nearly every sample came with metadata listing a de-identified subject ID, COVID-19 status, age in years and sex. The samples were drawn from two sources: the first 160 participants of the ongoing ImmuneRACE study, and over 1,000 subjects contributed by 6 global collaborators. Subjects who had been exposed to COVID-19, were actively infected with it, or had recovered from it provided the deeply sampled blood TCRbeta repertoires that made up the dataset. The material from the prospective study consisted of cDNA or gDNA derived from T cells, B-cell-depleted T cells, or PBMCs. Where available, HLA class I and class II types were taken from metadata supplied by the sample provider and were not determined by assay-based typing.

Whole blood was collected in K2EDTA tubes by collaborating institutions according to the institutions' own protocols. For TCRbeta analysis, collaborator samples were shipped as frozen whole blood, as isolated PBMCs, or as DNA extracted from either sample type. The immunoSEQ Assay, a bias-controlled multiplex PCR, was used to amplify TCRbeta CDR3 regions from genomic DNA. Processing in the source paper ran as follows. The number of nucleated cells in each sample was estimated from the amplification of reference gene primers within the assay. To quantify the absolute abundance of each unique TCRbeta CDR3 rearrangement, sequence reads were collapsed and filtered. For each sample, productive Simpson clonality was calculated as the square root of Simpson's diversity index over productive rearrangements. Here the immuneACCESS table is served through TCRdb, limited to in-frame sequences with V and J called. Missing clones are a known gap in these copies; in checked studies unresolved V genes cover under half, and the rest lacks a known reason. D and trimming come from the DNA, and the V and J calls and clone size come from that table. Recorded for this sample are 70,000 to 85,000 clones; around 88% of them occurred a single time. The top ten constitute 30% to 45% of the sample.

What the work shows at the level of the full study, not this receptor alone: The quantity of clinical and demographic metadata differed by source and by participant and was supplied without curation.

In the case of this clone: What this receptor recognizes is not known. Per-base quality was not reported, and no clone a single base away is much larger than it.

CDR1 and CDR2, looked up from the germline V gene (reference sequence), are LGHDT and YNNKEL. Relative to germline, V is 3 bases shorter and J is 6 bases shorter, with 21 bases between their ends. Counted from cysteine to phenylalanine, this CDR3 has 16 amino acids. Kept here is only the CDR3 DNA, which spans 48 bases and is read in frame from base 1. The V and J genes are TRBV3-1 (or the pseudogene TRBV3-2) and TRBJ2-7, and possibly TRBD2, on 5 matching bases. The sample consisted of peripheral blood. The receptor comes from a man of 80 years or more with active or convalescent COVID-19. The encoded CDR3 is CASSHPAMRLIGEQYF. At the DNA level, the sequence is TGTGCCAGCAGCCACCCCGCTATGAGACTAATCGGCGAGCAGTACTTC.